This T cell receptor beta chain stems from a study of T cell responses to AZD1222 COVID-19 vaccine. A remark on this clone: What it binds is unknown.

Clones were read by immunoSEQ multiplex PCR, and TCRdb kept only the in-frame ones, dropping some. The data hold 150,000 or so clones, with around 92% observed a single time. General study points: Targeting of unmutated variant regions was reportedly seen in nearly half of spike-specific TCRs.

The V and J ends lost 6 bases and 5 bases, in that order; junction bases with no gene match: 8. Germline CDR1 MDHEN, CDR2 SYDVKM. The CDR3 covers 14 residues. The specimen comprised peripheral blood, sampled on day 0 of AZD1222 vaccination. The sequence was obtained from an adult in good health. The rearrangement links TRBV28 to TRBJ1-2; 8 bases are a match to TRBD1. The CDR3 DNA sequence: TGTGCCAGCAGAACACCAGGGGGCCGTTATGGCTACACCTTC. It codes for CASRTPGGRYGYTF.